Listed here are 32 T cell receptor beta chains from one sample, sequenced in a study of blood T cells in healthy people across ages. PCR was performed a second time for about 7 to 12 cycles using a sample-barcoded 5' primer and a J-beta primer mix. TCRdb reprocessed the 5' RACE reads via MiXCR and lists one record per CDR3 protein. The data contain approximately 670,000 distinct CDR3 sequences, approximately 40% of them seen just once; the ten biggest clones take up about 32%. The sequencing sample was made of blood. These receptors all come from a man aged 80 or over in good health.

This clonotype appeared a single time. The V gene is TRBV7-9, the J gene TRBJ2-5, with D tentatively TRBD2 (5 bases). The ends were cut back, 1 base at V and 11 bases at J, with 14 bases in the middle. In germline, CDR1 is SEHNR, CDR2 FQNEAQ (reference sequence). This CDR3 is 13 amino acids long. The CDR3 sequence: CASSLELGNEQYF. The CDR3 DNA sequence: TGTGCCAGCAGCTTAGAACTAGGCAATGAGCAGTACTTC.

The chain couples TRBV6-1 to TRBJ2-3; TRBD1 agrees at 7 bases. CDR1 and CDR2 (germline): MNHNS, SASEGT. The ends lost 7 bases at V and 2 bases at J; junction bases unmatched: 9. The CDR3 runs to 15 residues. The CDR3: CASIGATGSTDTQYF. CDR3 DNA: TGTGCCAGCATCGGGGCGACAGGGTCCACAGATACGCAGTATTTT.

The gene calls are TRBV29-1 and TRBJ2-7; 8 positions match TRBD1. CDR1 and CDR2 from the germline V gene are SQVTM and ANQGSEA. The V segment lost 4 bases and the J segment 3 bases; nucleotides outside the gene matches: 8. This CDR3 is 14 amino acids long. CDR3 coding DNA: TGCAGCGTTGGGGTCGACAGGGGAGACTACGAGCAGTACTTC. Its protein product is CSVGVDRGDYEQYF.

The gene calls are TRBV10-3 and TRBJ2-7; TRBD1 matches 9 bases. J lost 0 bases, V lost 2 bases, and 5 bases had no gene match. The CDR3 covers 16 residues. The germline CDR1 and CDR2 sequences are ENHRY and SYGVKD. The DNA for the CDR3 is TGTGCCATCAGTGAGCCGGGACAGGGACCCTCCTACGAGCAGTACTTC. It codes for CAISEPGQGPSYEQYF.

CDR3 sequence: CASSSGTSGFYNEQFF. CDR3 DNA sequence: TGTGCCAGCAGTTCCGGGACTAGCGGGTTTTACAATGAGCAGTTCTTC. The chain employs TRBV6-6 and TRBJ2-1, with 12 bases fitting TRBD2. This CDR3 comprises 16 residues. V lost 4 bases to trimming and J lost 4 bases; unmatched junction nucleotides: 5. CDR1 is MNHNY and CDR2 is SVGAGI in the germline V gene (reference sequence).

A note on this clonotype: This may arise from a read error, as a much more abundant clone is one base away. The rearrangement links TRBV29-1 to TRBJ2-1, with unresolved D. Near its end, the DNA agrees better with TRBJ2-7, so the J call may be wrong. This CDR3 is built from 12 residues. Germline values: CDR1 SQVTM, CDR2 ANQGSEA. The CDR3: CSPRSSYNEQYF. The CDR3 nucleotides read TGCAGCCCTCGATCCTCCTACAATGAGCAGTACTTC.

The chain couples TRBV25-1 to TRBJ2-1; D is perhaps TRBD1 or TRBD2 (6 bases each). The germline V and J ends were trimmed by 9 bases and 8 bases, with 23 bases remaining between them. The germline gives CDR1 MGHDK, CDR2 SYGVNS. The CDR3 spans 15 residues. The CDR3 loop reads CASREQVGGADEQFF. The DNA of the CDR3 is TGTGCCAGTCGGGAGCAGGTTGGGGGCGCGGATGAGCAGTTCTTC.

This chain links TRBV24-1 with TRBJ1-1; TRBD1 matches at 8 bases. Germline V lookup: CDR1 KGHDR, CDR2 SFDVKD. This CDR3 region has 15 residues. With 5 bases clipped from V and 2 bases from J, the junction kept 6 bases outside the gene matches. The DNA for the CDR3 is TGTGCCACCAGTGTGGCTCCAGGGGGCAACACTGAAGCTTTCTTT. It yields the protein CATSVAPGGNTEAFF.

The chain carries TRBV25-1 and TRBJ2-1, with D possibly called TRBD1 or TRBD2 (6 bases each). The CDR3 totals 13 residues. Trimming shortened V by 8 bases and J by 4 bases, and 12 bases separated the two germline ends. CDR1 and CDR2 from the germline V gene are MGHDK and SYGVNS. The CDR3 spells CASHGGPYNEQFF. CDR3 DNA: TGTGCCAGCCACGGGGGCCCATACAATGAGCAGTTCTTC. The complete variable domain, with remaining parts taken from reference TRBV25-1 and TRBJ2-1, reads EADIYQTPRYLVIGTGKKITLECSQTMGHDKMYWYQQDPGMELHLIHYSYGVNSTEKGDLSSESTVSRIRTEHFPLTLESARPSHTSQYLCASHGGPYNEQFFGPGTRLTVL.

The chain joins TRBV6-2 or TRBV6-3 to TRBJ1-1; D gene unclear. Germline values: CDR1 MNHEY, CDR2 SVGEGT. The CDR3 runs to 13 residues. Trimming took 8 bases from V and 1 from J, leaving 11 bases between them. The CDR3 DNA sequence: TGTGCCAGCCGGATGGAGGGGAACACTGAAGCTTTCTTT. Translation gives CASRMEGNTEAFF.

CDR3 coding DNA: TGTGCCAGCAGCACGCGGGACAGGGGTACTGAAGCTTTCTTT. It translates to CASSTRDRGTEAFF. This rearrangement joins TRBV7-9 to TRBJ1-1, with 10 bases lining up with TRBD1. Germline V gene data show CDR1 as SEHNR and CDR2 as FQNEAQ (reference sequence). Germline trimming cut 5 bases from V and 5 bases from J; bases unmatched to any gene: 5. The CDR3 is 14 amino acids. The entire variable domain, with the rest obtained from reference TRBV7-9 and TRBJ1-1, is as follows: DTGVSQNPRHKITKRGQNVTFRCDPISEHNRLYWYRQTLGQGPEFLTYFQNEAQLEKSRLLSDRFSAERPKGSFSTLEIQRTEQGDSAMYLCASSTRDRGTEAFFGQGTRLTVV.

The V call is TRBV27, the J call TRBJ2-3; 8 nucleotides agree with TRBD1. Germline V lookup: CDR1 MNHEY, CDR2 SMNVEV (reference sequence). The ends lost 6 bases at V and 5 bases at J; junction bases unmatched: 19. The CDR3 is 18 residues long. The CDR3 DNA is TGTGCCAGCAGCCTTGGGGGACCGGGACAGGAGAGGAGAGATACGCAGTATTTT. Its protein is CASSLGGPGQERRDTQYF.

V usage is TRBV28 and J usage is TRBJ1-4; 10 bases fit TRBD1. Germline V lookup: CDR1 MDHEN, CDR2 SYDVKM. The junction had 5 bases not matched to a gene; V was cut back by 9 bases and J by 7 bases. This CDR3 contains 13 residues. For the CDR3, the DNA is TGTGCCAGTACTGACAGGGGGCGTGAAAAACTGTTTTTT. Protein: CASTDRGREKLFF.

This clonotype was counted once. V gene TRBV5-6 combines with J gene TRBJ2-5; a weak D match, TRBD1 (5 bases). The germline V gene has CDR1 SGHDT and CDR2 YYEEEE. This CDR3 comprises 16 residues. V was shortened by 3 bases and J by 5 bases, with 20 bases between the two germline ends. The CDR3 here is CASSSPRVGWLETQYF. The CDR3 coding sequence is TGTGCCAGCAGCTCACCCAGGGTGGGGTGGTTGGAGACCCAGTACTTC. The full variable domain, in which reference TRBV5-6 and TRBJ2-5 provide the parts outside the CDR3, is DAGVTQSPTHLIKTRGQQVTLRCSPKSGHDTVSWYQQALGQGPQFIFQYYEEEERQRGNFPDRFSGHQFPNYSSELNVNALLLGDSALYLCASSSPRVGWLETQYFGPGTRLLVL.

CDR3 nucleotide sequence: TGCAGCGGCGGAGGGACAGGCAATGAGCAGTACTTC. This translates into CSGGGTGNEQYF. The rearrangement uses TRBV29-1 and TRBJ2-5, with 8 bases aligning to TRBD1. CDR1 SQVTM and CDR2 ANQGSEA come from the germline V gene. This CDR3 is built from 12 residues. V was pared by 7 bases and J by 11 bases, with 12 bases of the junction left unmatched.

In DNA, the CDR3 is TGCAGCGTTGCCTTAATGAGGGGAACCTCTGGAAACACCATATATTTT. Residues: CSVALMRGTSGNTIYF. The V gene is TRBV29-1, the J gene TRBJ1-3, with a weak D call TRBD1 (5 bases). Trimming took off 4 bases at V and 0 bases at J, with 16 bases between the two ends. The CDR3 length is 16 residues. Germline loops: CDR1 SQVTM, CDR2 ANQGSEA.

The V gene is TRBV10-2, the J gene TRBJ2-5; no definite D call. Deletions cut 0 bases from V and 7 bases from J, with 18 bases between. Per germline, CDR1 WSHSY and CDR2 SAAADI. There are 16 residues in the CDR3. The CDR3 loop is CASSESKPTLGGTQYF. The CDR3 bases are TGCGCCAGCAGTGAGTCGAAACCGACACTCGGTGGGACCCAGTACTTC.

The V call is TRBV15, the J call TRBJ2-5; D uncertain. Germline CDR1 is LNHNV and CDR2 is YYDKDF (reference sequence). Between the trimmed V and J ends, which lost 0 bases and 5 bases, there was a span of 7 bases. The length of the CDR3 is 13 residues. The chain's CDR3 is CATSRDLFETQYF. DNA of the CDR3: TGTGCCACCAGCAGAGATTTGTTTGAGACCCAGTACTTC.

The table lists this clonotype with a few counts. CDR3 DNA sequence: TGCAGTGCTGTAGACCTCCACGGGGCGATTGACGAGCAGTACTTC. Translation: CSAVDLHGAIDEQYF. The rearrangement joins TRBV20-1 to TRBJ2-7; D possibly matches TRBD1 or TRBD2 (5 bases each). The CDR3 runs to 15 residues. V was cut by 5 bases and J by 5 bases, with 22 bases left in between. Germline assignment: CDR1 DFQATT and CDR2 SNEGSKA (reference sequence).

This clonotype was counted between two and nine times. The junction and the germline gene differ at one end; a read error may be behind it. The V gene is TRBV20-1, the J gene TRBJ1-6; 10 nucleotides line up with TRBD1. This CDR3 region has 17 residues. Germline CDR1 and CDR2: DFQATT and SNEGSKA (reference sequence). The CDR3 sequence is CSARDRGQSSYNSPLHF. DNA of the CDR3: TGCAGTGCCAGAGACAGGGGGCAGAGCTCCTATAATTCACCCCTCCACTTT.

Ten or more counts support this clonotype. J is TRBJ2-4 and V is TRBV5-6; tentatively, D is TRBD2 (6 bases). Trimming stripped 2 bases from V and 0 bases from J, with 15 bases between. This CDR3 region has 17 residues. Germline CDR1 and CDR2: SGHDT and YYEEEE. CDR3 in amino acids: CASSFWSGGVAKNIQYF. The DNA of the CDR3 is TGTGCCAGCAGCTTCTGGAGCGGAGGGGTAGCCAAAAACATTCAGTACTTC.

V usage is TRBV9 and J usage is TRBJ2-3; D ambiguous. This CDR3 has 14 amino acids. From germline, CDR1 is SGDLS and CDR2 YYNGEE. V lost 1 base to trimming and J lost 2 bases, with 8 bases between them. This CDR3 reads CASSVMALTDTQYF. CDR3 coding DNA: TGTGCCAGCAGCGTAATGGCGCTCACAGATACGCAGTATTTT.

Points on this clonotype: Its ends do not fully match the called genes, so a read error is possible. The chain couples TRBV7-2 to TRBJ1-5; perhaps TRBD1 as D (6 bases). Germline-derived CDR1 and CDR2 are SGHTA and FQGNSA. The CDR3 is 17 amino acids. For the CDR3, the DNA is TGTGCCAGCAGCTACCAAACGGGGGGCCAGGGCAATCAGCCCCGGCATTTT. Its translation is CASSYQTGGQGNQPRHF.

The rearrangement joins TRBV28 to TRBJ2-5; TRBD1 agrees at 9 bases. Germline V gene sequence: CDR1 MDHEN, CDR2 SYDVKM. The CDR3 contains 15 residues. V lost 5 bases and J lost 1; bases outside the gene matches: 5. The CDR3: CASSTQGQGQETQYF. CDR3 sequence (DNA): TGTGCCAGCAGTACCCAGGGACAGGGCCAAGAGACCCAGTACTTC.

V and J are TRBV5-1 and TRBJ2-3, with no clear D. The length of the CDR3 is 13 residues. Germline CDR1 reads SGHRS; CDR2 reads YFSETQ. Between the trimmed V and J ends, which lost 2 bases and 4 bases, there was a span of 8 bases. The chain's CDR3 is CASSFSAADTQYF. The DNA for the CDR3 is TGCGCCAGCAGCTTTTCTGCGGCAGATACGCAGTATTTT. Using reference TRBV5-1 and TRBJ2-3 for the parts outside the CDR3, the full variable domain is KAGVTQTPRYLIKTRGQQVTLSCSPISGHRSVSWYQQTPGQGLQFLFEYFSETQRNKGNFPGRFSGRQFSNSRSEMNVSTLELGDSALYLCASSFSAADTQYFGPGTRLTVL.

The chain has TRBV5-1 and TRBJ1-6; a possible D gene is TRBD1 (5 bases). This CDR3 spans 15 amino acids. The V gene lost 1 base and the J gene lost 5 bases, with 10 bases spanning the gap. Germline V gene sequence: CDR1 SGHRS, CDR2 YFSETQ. CDR3 protein: CASSLRQDNNSPLHF. In DNA, the CDR3 is TGCGCCAGCAGCTTGAGGCAGGACAATAATTCACCCCTCCACTTT.

This clonotype was seen only a few times. V usage is TRBV27 and J usage is TRBJ2-5; TRBD1 agrees at 12 bases. J gave up 11 bases and V 4 bases, and 5 bases lay outside the gene matches. This CDR3 spans 13 amino acids. Germline values: CDR1 MNHEY, CDR2 SMNVEV (reference sequence). CDR3 protein: CASSYRGQGAQYF. CDR3 in DNA: TGTGCCAGCAGTTATAGGGGACAGGGGGCACAGTACTTC.

This chain links TRBV25-1 with TRBJ2-4; TRBD1 matches 7 bases. The DNA end is more similar to TRBJ2-5, so the J call may be wrong. Germline V gene lookup returns CDR1 MGHDK and CDR2 SYGVNS. The CDR3 has 14 amino acids. The CDR3 loop reads CASRKWTGQETQYF. CDR3 coding DNA: TGTGCCAGCAGGAAGTGGACAGGACAAGAGACCCAGTACTTC.

This clonotype occurred a few times. The chain employs TRBV11-2 and TRBJ2-1, with D uncertain. The V gene's germline CDR1 is SGHAT and CDR2 FQNNGV. The CDR3 is made up of 15 amino acids. V lost 0 bases to trimming and J lost 7 bases, with 13 bases between them. Here the CDR3 reads CASSLENYLRNEQFF. Written as DNA, the CDR3 is TGTGCCAGCAGCTTAGAGAACTACCTTCGGAATGAGCAGTTCTTC.

This clonotype was seen more than once but under ten times. The chain couples TRBV29-1 to TRBJ2-3; maybe TRBD1 (5 bases). The V gene lost 5 bases and the J gene lost 1 base, with 16 bases spanning the gap. Germline CDR1 and CDR2: SQVTM and ANQGSEA. This CDR3 spans 15 amino acids. CDR3 residues: CSVLGARTGTDTQYF. The CDR3 DNA is TGCAGCGTTCTTGGGGCTCGAACTGGCACAGATACGCAGTATTTT.

Regarding this clonotype: At one end the junction does not follow the germline gene, possibly because of a read error. The V call is TRBV3-1, the J call TRBJ1-4, with a tentative D call TRBD1 (6 bases). Per germline, CDR1 LGHDT and CDR2 YNNKEL (reference sequence). The CDR3 sequence is 18 residues long. DNA for the CDR3: TGTGCCAGCACCCAAGGGCGGTACAGGGTTTCAACTAATGAAAAACTGTTTTTT. Translating it yields CASTQGRYRVSTNEKLFF. Variable domain in full (rest from reference TRBV3-1 and TRBJ1-4): DTAVSQTPKYLVTQMGNDKSIKCEQNLGHDTMYWYKQDSKKFLKIMFSYNNKELIINETVPNRFSPKSPDKAHLNLHINSLELGDSAVYFCASTQGRYRVSTNEKLFFGSGTQLSVL.

The chain is built from TRBV27 and TRBJ1-2; 7 nucleotides agree with TRBD1. The CDR3 totals 15 residues. Per germline, CDR1 MNHEY and CDR2 SMNVEV (reference sequence). V lost 6 bases, J lost 3 bases, and 10 bases stayed unmatched. CDR3 in amino acids: CASSLRQGNDYGYTF. The CDR3, as DNA: TGTGCCAGCAGCCTTAGACAGGGTAATGACTATGGCTACACCTTC.